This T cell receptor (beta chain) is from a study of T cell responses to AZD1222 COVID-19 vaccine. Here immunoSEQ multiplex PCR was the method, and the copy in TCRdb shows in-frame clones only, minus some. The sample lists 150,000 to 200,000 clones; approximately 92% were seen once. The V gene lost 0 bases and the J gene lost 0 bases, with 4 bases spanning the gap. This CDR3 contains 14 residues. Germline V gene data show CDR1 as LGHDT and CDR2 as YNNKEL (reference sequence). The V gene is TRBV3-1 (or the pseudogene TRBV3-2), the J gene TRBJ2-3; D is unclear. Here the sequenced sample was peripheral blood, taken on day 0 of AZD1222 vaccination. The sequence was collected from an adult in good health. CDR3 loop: CASSQDTSTDTQYF. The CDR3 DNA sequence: TGTGCCAGCAGCCAAGACACCAGCACAGATACGCAGTATTTT.